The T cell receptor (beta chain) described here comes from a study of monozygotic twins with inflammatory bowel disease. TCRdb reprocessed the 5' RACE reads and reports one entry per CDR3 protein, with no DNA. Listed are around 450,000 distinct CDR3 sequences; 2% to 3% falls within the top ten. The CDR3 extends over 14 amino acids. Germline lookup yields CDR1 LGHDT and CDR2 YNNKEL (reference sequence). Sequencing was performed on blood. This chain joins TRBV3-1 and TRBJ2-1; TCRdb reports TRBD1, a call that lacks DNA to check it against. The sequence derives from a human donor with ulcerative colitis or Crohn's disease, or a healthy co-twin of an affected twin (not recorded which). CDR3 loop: CASSPGQGKVEQFF.